This TCR beta chain was captured in a study of blood T cell repertoires in COVID-19. Overall study: From T cells, B-cell-depleted T cells, or PBMCs came the material, which was cDNA or gDNA.

Profiling relied on immunoSEQ multiplex PCR, and the TCRdb table lists in-frame clones only, not all of them. Of around 160,000 clones in the sample, about four fifths were seen once. Individuals aged roughly 18 to 95 years were recruited from 20 to 25 US areas. Grouping used clinical history reported by participants in a survey and questionnaire. This clone was seen only once. A junction boundary mismatches the germline segment, possibly from a read error. Germline V lookup: CDR1 SSHAT, CDR2 FNYEAQ (reference sequence). The CDR3 consists of 13 residues. Sequencing was performed on PBMCs or T cells enriched from blood (not recorded which). J is TRBJ2-2 and V is TRBV7-7; D call uncertain. This TCR was recovered from a woman aged 45-65 years who had been exposed to COVID-19. As DNA, the CDR3 is TGTGCTAGCAGCTTATCCGGCACCGGGGAGCTGTTTTTT. The encoded protein is CASSLSGTGELFF.